This TCR beta chain was observed in a study of T cells after yellow fever vaccination. Germline V lookup: CDR1 LGHNA, CDR2 YSLEER. The CDR3 totals 17 residues. With 0 bases removed from V and 2 bases from J, the gap between germline ends came to 16 bases. TCRdb called the 5' RACE reads again in MiXCR, with one record for every CDR3 protein. The table records 500,000 to 550,000 distinct CDR3 sequences, around a fifth of them present only once. Findings and caveats of the study: Peak timing came faster in the weaker secondary response, day 5 versus 15.

Comments on this clonotype: Its antigen is unknown.

The starting material was PBMCs, obtained less than 25 days after the first yellow fever vaccination. This receptor was identified in a man younger than 30 who received the YFV17D yellow fever vaccine. The chain joins TRBV4-3 to TRBJ1-1; perhaps TRBD1 as D (5 bases). The CDR3 loop is CASSQEYLGQLNTEAFF. CDR3 DNA sequence: TGCGCCAGCAGCCAAGAATATTTGGGGCAGCTCAACACTGAAGCTTTCTTT.